The next 3 T cell receptor beta chains were all read from a single sample in a study of monozygotic twins with inflammatory bowel disease. Reanalyzing the 5' RACE reads, TCRdb keeps one entry per CDR3 protein, without DNA. Seen in this sample are approximately 400,000 distinct CDR3 sequences; the ten most common clones hold 2% to 3%. The specimen sequenced was blood. Receptors originate from a human donor with ulcerative colitis or Crohn's disease, or a healthy co-twin of an affected twin (not recorded which).

CDR3 loop: CASSPQGGNNNSPLHF. The chain joins TRBV18 to TRBJ1-6; the TRBD1 assignment by TCRdb is unverifiable without DNA. Germline loops: CDR1 KGHSH, CDR2 LQKENI. The CDR3 sequence is 16 residues long.

V is TRBV10-3 and J is TRBJ1-1. Germline assignment: CDR1 ENHRY and CDR2 SYGVKD. CDR3 length: 14 amino acids. CDR3: CAISEVRSNTEAFF.

The chain combines TRBV11-1 with TRBJ2-7. The CDR3 runs 12 residues. The germline V gene has CDR1 SGHAT and CDR2 FQDESV (reference sequence). CDR3 region: CASSSEAGEQYF.